This T cell receptor beta chain was recorded in a study of shared clonotypes between healthy human individuals. Study at large: The donor group consisted of a couple of women and three men, aged 18 to 49. Each donor's CD8 memory used one plate, CD8 naive two, each CD4 subset three.

Remarks on this clone: Its specificity is unknown.

The protocol was immunoSEQ multiplex PCR, while the TCRdb copy is restricted to in-frame clones and leaves out a portion. This table holds about 1.9 million clones, 85% to 95% found once. CD45RO negativity and positive selection for CCR7 defined naive CD8 cells, a population that excluded terminally differentiated effector memory CD45RA+ cells. Study conclusions and caveats: Naive subsets generally exceeded memory subsets in estimated richness. Represented genetic and exposure-history diversity was restricted by having few donors.

Material: naive CD8+ T cells from PBMCs. The source of this sequence is a man aged 18-30 years in good health. Some clones in this sample may be carry-over from other donors' samples.

CDR3 region: CASSLFSAPSDIQYF. As DNA, the CDR3 is TGTGCCAGCAGTTTATTTAGTGCGCCTTCGGACATTCAGTACTTC. J is TRBJ2-4 and V is TRBV28; D call uncertain. CDR1 MDHEN and CDR2 SYDVKM come from the germline V gene. Trimming took off 1 base at V and 8 bases at J, with 15 bases between the two ends. There are 15 residues in the CDR3.